This T cell receptor (beta chain) is drawn from a study of persistence of HIV-infected CD4 T cells. General study findings and limits: Compared with CD3/CD28-stimulated cells, CMV- and Gag-responding cells showed lower TCRbeta richness.

The immunoSEQ assay was version 4, run in survey mode. Profiled with immunoSEQ multiplex PCR; TCRdb holds only in-frame clones, not every one. The sample records roughly 45,000 clones, roughly 90% being singletons. J lost 5 bases, V lost 4 bases, and 12 bases had no gene match. From germline, CDR1 is SGHTA and CDR2 FQGTGA. The CDR3 totals 17 residues. This clone was counted once. The antigen remains undetermined. Anti-CD3/anti-CD28 beads served as a nonspecific positive control stimulus. Responding CD4+ T cells were sorted by upregulation of both CD40 ligand and CD69. Donors had undetectable plasma HIV-1 RNA, under 50 copies/mL, for 4+ years.

Sequencing used CD4+ T cells sorted from PBMCs after approximately 19-hour stimulation, obtained from a patient who received antiretroviral therapy. V gene TRBV7-3 combines with J gene TRBJ2-2, with 8 bases fitting TRBD2. The receptor comes from an adult man with HIV who was CMV-seropositive. The CDR3 reads CASSYSSIAGSTGELFF. The CDR3 DNA reads TGTGCCAGCAGCTACTCATCAATAGCGGGGTCAACCGGGGAGCTGTTTTTT.